Following are 11 T cell receptor beta chains from one sample sequenced in a study of OX40 agonist ivuxolimab in advanced cancers. Sequencing was performed with immunoSEQ multiplex PCR; in TCRdb, only in-frame clones are kept and a portion is missing. The table records approximately 76,000 clones, around 94% of them present only once. This specimen consisted of CD4+ or CD8+ T cells sorted from blood, obtained in a trial of the OX40 agonist ivuxolimab. The receptors shown here come from an adult with an advanced solid tumor such as melanoma, head and neck, liver or kidney cancer.

The gene calls are TRBV29-1 and TRBJ2-7, with D possibly TRBD1 on 5 matching bases. Germline V gene data show CDR1 as SQVTM and CDR2 as ANQGSEA. Trimming stripped 6 bases from V and 0 bases from J, with 12 bases between. The CDR3 loop spans 13 amino acids. CDR3 region: CSVTPGISYEQYF. The CDR3 bases are TGCAGCGTGACCCCAGGGATCTCCTACGAGCAGTACTTC.

This sequence joins TRBV28 and TRBJ2-3, with 16 bases fitting TRBD2. Germline V gene data show CDR1 as MDHEN and CDR2 as SYDVKM. V lost 4 bases and J lost 1; bases outside the gene matches: 5. The CDR3 length is 18 residues. CDR3 residues: CASSSGTSGRAGTDTQYF. CDR3 nucleotides: TGTGCCAGCAGTTCCGGGACTAGCGGGAGGGCCGGCACAGATACGCAGTATTTT.

V and J are TRBV13 and TRBJ2-2; D is unresolved. The V gene's germline CDR1 is PRHDT and CDR2 FYEKMQ (reference sequence). This CDR3 has 15 residues. Trimming took off 6 bases at V and 6 bases at J, with 17 bases between the two ends. CDR3 residues: CASSNSPTGAGELFF. In DNA, the CDR3 is TGTGCCAGCAGTAACTCCCCAACTGGCGCCGGGGAGCTGTTTTTT.

The gene calls are TRBV19 and TRBJ2-7; D gene unclear. The CDR3 is 12 amino acids. Germline V gene data show CDR1 as LNHDA and CDR2 as SQIVND (reference sequence). Trimming cost V 10 bases and J 6 bases, with 16 bases left between them. The CDR3 here is CATASVPPEQYF. The CDR3 nucleotides read TGTGCCACCGCATCGGTACCACCCGAGCAGTACTTC.

In DNA form, the CDR3 reads TGTGCCAGCAGCGTAGGGGGTCTGGGGCAAGAGACCCAGTACTTC. Amino acids: CASSVGGLGQETQYF. The chain couples TRBV9 to TRBJ2-5, with D hard to call. The CDR3 runs to 15 residues. Between the trimmed V and J ends, which lost 0 bases and 2 bases, there was a span of 11 bases. Germline CDR1 and CDR2: SGDLS and YYNGEE.

This clone was observed once. The chain combines TRBV9 with TRBJ1-1, with D unclear. Per germline, CDR1 SGDLS and CDR2 YYNGEE. Trimming took 0 bases from V and 2 from J, leaving 11 bases between them. The CDR3 loop spans 15 amino acids. The CDR3 DNA sequence: TGTGCCAGCAGCGTAGAATCTGGGCTAAACACTGAAGCTTTCTTT. This sequence encodes CASSVESGLNTEAFF.

The V and J genes are TRBV7-9 and TRBJ2-7; 12 bases align to TRBD2. CDR1 is SEHNR and CDR2 is FQNEAQ in the germline V gene (reference sequence). Losses at the gene ends were 4 bases for V and 3 bases for J; bases not matched to a gene: 7. The CDR3 consists of 16 residues. CDR3 coding DNA: TGTGCCAGCAGCTCCCGACTAGCGGGGGATCACTACGAGCAGTACTTC. It yields the protein CASSSRLAGDHYEQYF.

This clone was observed a handful of times. This chain uses TRBV9 with TRBJ2-2, with TRBD2 matching over 9 bases. This CDR3 comprises 19 residues. Germline lookup yields CDR1 SGDLS and CDR2 YYNGEE. V lost 4 bases to trimming and J lost 2 bases; unmatched junction nucleotides: 15. The CDR3 reads CASSPGLAGPMINTGELFF. CDR3 bases: TGTGCCAGCAGCCCCGGCCTAGCGGGACCCATGATTAACACCGGGGAGCTGTTTTTT.

J is TRBJ2-1 and V is TRBV7-3; weak D call: TRBD2 (5 bases). CDR3 length equals 16 residues. Germline V lookup: CDR1 SGHTA, CDR2 FQGTGA. V was cut by 0 bases and J by 4 bases, with 13 bases left in between. CDR3: CASSLTGGHRYNEQFF. As DNA, the CDR3 is TGTGCCAGCAGCTTAACGGGCGGGCATCGTTACAATGAGCAGTTCTTC. Full variable domain (outside the CDR3, taken from reference TRBV7-3 and TRBJ2-1): GAGVSQTPSNKVTEKGKYVELRCDPISGHTALYWYRQSLGQGPEFLIYFQGTGAADDSGLPNDRFFAVRPEGSVSTLKIQRTERGDSAVYLCASSLTGGHRYNEQFFGPGTRLTVL.

J is TRBJ2-7 and V is TRBV5-1; the match to TRBD1 covers 7 bases. Germline trimming cut 5 bases from V and 1 base from J; bases unmatched to any gene: 3. CDR1 is SGHRS and CDR2 is YFSETQ in the germline V gene. The CDR3 has 13 residues. The CDR3 sequence is CASSWDSSYEQYF. The CDR3 region has the DNA TGCGCCAGCAGTTGGGACAGTTCCTACGAGCAGTACTTC.

V usage is TRBV4-3 and J usage is TRBJ2-7; D is uncertain. The CDR3 sequence is 16 residues long. V lost 1 base, J lost 7 bases, and 20 bases lay in between. In germline, CDR1 is LGHNA, CDR2 YSLEER. The CDR3 region is CASSQGAKGSLPEQYF. The CDR3 nucleotides read TGCGCCAGCAGCCAAGGGGCCAAGGGATCACTACCTGAGCAGTACTTC.